A selection of T cell receptor beta chains follows, all from one sample in a study of long-term antiretroviral therapy in people with HIV. Some clones are missing from TCRdb's copy, which holds only in-frame ones; the method was immunoSEQ multiplex PCR. The repertoire consists of tens of thousands of clones, with more than 70% occurring once and the leading ten covering 3.5% to 5%. Here the sequenced sample was unsorted PBMCs, taken 1.3 years after starting antiretroviral therapy. The receptors here all came from a man in his 60s with HIV. Both conserved end residues are part of each CDR3. The D gene is left open where the match is weak. A clone size is listed for some rows: how often the clone was seen (once, few, many), or a class if it is expanded.

d_call	v_call	clone_size	cdr3_length	j_call	cdr3_aa	cdr3_nt
-	TRBV28	-	12	TRBJ1-1	CASSLSRSKAFF	TGTGCCAGCAGTTTATCCCGCAGCAAGGCTTTCTTT
TRBD1	TRBV5-1	-	17	TRBJ2-5	CASSLSGQGVYQETQYF	TGCGCCAGCAGCTTGAGTGGACAGGGTGTGTACCAAGAGACCCAGTACTTC
-	TRBV29-1	-	15	TRBJ2-2	CSVEPRGGFAGELFF	TGCAGCGTTGAACCCAGGGGGGGGTTCGCCGGGGAGCTGTTTTTT
-	TRBV2	-	13	TRBJ2-3	CASSGQTTDTQYF	TGTGCCAGCAGCGGACAGACCACAGATACGCAGTATTTT
TRBD1	TRBV5-1	-	18	TRBJ2-1	CASSLYSLGTGAYNEQFF	TGCGCCAGCAGCTTGTACTCCTTGGGGACAGGGGCGTACAATGAGCAGTTCTTC
-	TRBV5-4	-	15	TRBJ1-4	CASSLNSGAGEKLFF	TGTGCCAGCAGCCTTAACTCCGGGGCCGGGGAAAAACTGTTTTTT
TRBD2	TRBV11-2	-	14	TRBJ2-7	CASSLRRETYEQYF	TGTGCCAGCAGCTTGAGGCGGGAGACCTACGAGCAGTACTTC
-	TRBV27	-	15	TRBJ1-6	CASSLSTQGNSPLHF	TGTGCCAGCAGTTTATCCACTCAGGGGAATTCACCCCTCCACTTT
TRBD2	TRBV18	-	15	TRBJ2-3	CASSRLAGEWDTQYF	TGTGCCAGCTCCCGACTAGCGGGGGAATGGGATACGCAGTATTTT
-	TRBV29-1	-	12	TRBJ1-5	CSVVIGNQPQHF	TGCAGCGTTGTCATAGGGAATCAGCCCCAGCATTTT
-	TRBV5-5	-	12	TRBJ1-1	CASSSMDTEAFF	TGTGCCAGCAGCTCCATGGACACTGAAGCTTTCTTT
-	TRBV5-6	-	15	TRBJ1-5	CASSDGPGGNQPQHF	TGTGCCAGCAGCGATGGACCGGGTGGCAATCAGCCCCAGCATTTT
-	TRBV5-6	-	15	TRBJ2-5	CASRVLGLLEETQYF	TGTGCCAGCAGGGTCCTGGGACTGCTAGAAGAGACCCAGTACTTC
TRBD2	TRBV5-1	-	17	TRBJ2-1	CASSLSLAGAMINEQFF	TGCGCCAGCAGCTTATCATTAGCGGGAGCGATGATCAATGAGCAGTTCTTC
-	TRBV19	few	13	TRBJ1-6	CASSPGVNSPLHF	TGTGCCAGTAGTCCAGGGGTTAATTCACCCCTCCACTTT
-	TRBV30	-	13	TRBJ1-1	CAWSVTERELAFF	TGTGCCTGGAGTGTAACAGAGCGAGAGTTGGCTTTCTTT
-	TRBV28	-	14	TRBJ1-1	CASSLMPADTEAFF	TGTGCCAGCAGTTTGATGCCGGCGGACACTGAAGCTTTCTTT
TRBD2	TRBV9	-	15	TRBJ2-1	CASSVEVLAGGEQFF	TGTGCCAGCAGCGTAGAGGTGCTAGCGGGAGGTGAGCAGTTCTTC
-	TRBV7-8	few	12	TRBJ2-3	CASSFFRDTQYF	TGTGCCAGCAGCTTCTTCAGGGATACGCAGTATTTT
-	TRBV10-2	-	11	TRBJ2-7	CASRSAGEQYF	TGCGCCAGCAGGTCAGCCGGGGAGCAGTACTTC
-	TRBV11-2	-	16	TRBJ2-4	CASSTGTDLAKNIQYF	TGTGCCAGCAGCACTGGGACTGACCTAGCCAAAAACATTCAGTACTTC
TRBD1	TRBV5-4	-	17	TRBJ2-2	CASSSPLVDRATGELFF	TGTGCCAGCAGCTCACCTTTGGTGGACAGGGCGACCGGGGAGCTGTTTTTT
-	TRBV25-1	-	16	TRBJ2-1	CASTSTGPVSYNEQFF	TGTGCCAGCACCTCAACAGGGCCCGTCTCCTACAATGAGCAGTTCTTC